The text below deals with one T cell receptor beta chain. There is no known antigen for this receptor. No much larger clonotype is one base removed from it; base qualities were not supplied. The data belong to a study of cytomegalovirus exposure and HLA in healthy donors (TCRdb year 2017). The study in broad terms: An earlier analysis of roughly 500 of the donors reported approximately 290 Gb of sequence data and 117 million unique TCR beta sequences from roughly 180 million T cells. A separate validation cohort of about 110 different subjects was used in addition to the roughly 620-subject first cohort. Of the approximately 400 genotyped donors, approximately 83% fell in the genetic ancestry cluster associated with self-reported Caucasian donors. A later analysis re-examined previously published TCR beta repertoires from 600 to 700 donors and added high-resolution HLA genotyping to investigate patterns of TCR occurrence. Donor age, sex, ethnicity and CMV serostatus were collected together with the repertoire data. Among 398 genotyped donors of the cohort, an average of about 220,000 unique TCR beta nucleotide sequences was sequenced per donor, of which 15% to 20% were non-productive. Class I and class II HLA loci were covered by the typing at four-digit resolution. High-throughput TCR immunosequencing, statistical association of individual TCRs with disease status, and machine learning were combined to predict cytomegalovirus infection status. An earlier analysis of 450 to 750 of the donors used high-throughput TCR beta sequencing to judge whether each TCR beta V gene segment behaved as functional or pseudogenic. Every repertoire in the discovery cohort had been generated on one and the same sequencing platform. Genome-wide SNP genotypes for about 60% of the 666 donors were used in a later genetic analysis, which treated that subset as a discovery cohort. About 5 DR-DQ haplotypes were handled as single units for association and clustering, since linkage in the cohort was strong. Typing coverage varied by locus: roughly 620-640 donors for A, B, C, DRB1 and DQB1; approximately 560 for DQA1; some 610 for DPA1; 450 to 480 for DPB1. Rather than using new phenotypic data, the later analysis identified candidate immune exposures from TCR beta sequences and from how often those sequences occurred across donors. The study aimed to test whether cataloging public T cell receptors could reveal signatures of past pathogen exposure. About 280 gigabases of sequencing data and 80 million or so unique TCR sequences were included in an early release covering 500 to 750 HLA-typed donors. The study used immunosequencing to profile the T cell repertoires of 666 subjects and linked those repertoires to cytomegalovirus serostatus.

Library preparation was by the immunoSEQ multiplex PCR assay. The multiplex PCR relied on a mix of 60 forward primers for TCR Vbeta segments and 13 reverse primers for TCR Jbeta segments. Amplification of the CDR3 region of rearranged TCR beta genes was performed with a multiplex PCR assay on genomic DNA. On the Illumina HiSeq System, the amplified TCR beta libraries were sequenced as 87-base-pair reads. The study's own analysis went as follows. In a later analysis, 80 million or so unique TCR beta chains were counted across the roughly 670 repertoires, and roughly 11 million of these chains were shared by at least two donors. A nearest-neighbor algorithm error-corrected the raw reads and collapsed the reads into unique sequences, merging closely related sequences to remove PCR and sequencing errors. V, D and J gene segments were assigned by aligning CDR3 sequences to IMGT reference sequences. For a sequence to be retained, at least a six-nucleotide match to both a V gene segment and a J gene segment was required. Rearrangements were called productive when the CDR3 lacked stop codons and stayed in frame with V and J; all others were non-productive. CDR3 was defined by IMGT convention, running from the second conserved V-encoded cysteine to the conserved J-encoded phenylalanine. Sequences without an unambiguous match to a single V gene segment were excluded from the earlier analysis of 450 to 650 of the donors. An earlier analysis of about 590 of the donors classified V segments as functional when productive rearrangements were above 56.7% and as segregating when the standard deviation between donors was above 5%. A statistical classification framework was developed to diagnose cytomegalovirus status using the catalog of TCR beta chain sequences. V and J gene assignment, in a later analysis, came from comparing TCR nucleotide sequences with IMGT/GENE-DB human TR gene sequences. The TCRdist pipeline was used in a later analysis to assign CDR3 sequences and most-parsimonious VDJ recombination scenarios. A later analysis defined each TCR beta chain by its CDR3 amino acid sequence plus V-gene family, and excluded reads lacking a unique V-gene family. A later analysis removed 550 to 650 highly shared, low-generation-probability nucleotide sequences to deal with suspected cross-contamination and a sequencing artifact. In a later analysis, a clonal expansion index for each public chain was calculated from normalized within-repertoire ranks of inferred template counts. In a later analysis, generation probabilities were computed with a VDJ recombination model fitted to out-of-frame rearrangements, and the resulting probabilities were checked against IGoR. A later analysis scored TCR-TCR, TCR-HLA and TCR-CMV co-occurrence with hypergeometric tests, applying a repertoire-size bias correction to TCR pairs. A later analysis estimated false discovery rates by permuting HLA or CMV assignments 20 times. In a later analysis, co-occurring TCRs were grouped using DBSCAN, and TCRdist sequence similarity was added for clustering within HLA-allele-positive subsets. For co-occurrence clustering, repertoires with fewer than 30,000 or more than 120,000 public chains were excluded, along with several repertoires with anomalous nucleotide sharing. The immuneACCESS repertoire file appears here via TCRdb, limited to in-frame rearrangements. These files lack a portion of the clones; in checked studies, under half of the deficit traces to unresolved V genes, and the cause of the others is not known. Clonal size and the V and J genes are those of that table, whereas D and trimming came from the DNA. The sample table contains approximately 190,000 clones; only one count was recorded for around 75% of them. The ten largest account for approximately 6.3% of the sample.

The CDR3 holds 16 amino acids from the cysteine to the phenylalanine. Only the CDR3 portion is preserved as DNA: 48 bases, with reading frame beginning at the first base. For CDR1 and CDR2, the germline V gene lists MGHRA and YSYEKL. Relative to germline, V is 2 bases shorter and J is 1 base shorter, with 14 bases between their ends. On the study overall, not on this receptor specifically: The 87-base-pair reads could not distinguish some IMGT-functional V segments, including TRBV6-2 and TRBV6-3, so those segments were excluded. In the study, 150 to 200 TCR beta chains were listed as associated with cytomegalovirus. In this cohort, only TCR beta chains were sequenced, and detectable features were limited by the absence of alpha or paired-chain data. Correlated functional status among segregating V segments might be attributable to linkage disequilibrium, but an unknown experimental factor could not be ruled out. A further reported finding was that TCR beta sequences accurately predicted the HLA-A and HLA-B alleles for most subjects in the first cohort. In vitro tests confirmed that a few of the cytomegalovirus-associated TCR beta chains recognize cytomegalovirus antigens. According to a later analysis, most CMV-associated TCR beta chains appeared to be HLA-restricted, and the HLA associations seemed to be driven largely by CMV exposure. Across donors, most TCR sequences were observed very rarely, whereas some public TCRs were present in many individuals. In a later genetic analysis, a missense DCLRE1C variant was associated with V-gene and J-gene trimming of TCR beta chains, and the association was replicated in an independent cohort. Presence/absence analyses assumed roughly uniform sequencing depth across donors, an assumption that may not hold. According to a later analysis, TCR association rates differed among HLA loci, with DRB1 alleles showing the most associated TCRs and HLA-C alleles showing the fewest. HLA typing was unavailable for some donors at each locus, so association tests used only the typed subset. A later analysis found that HLA-associated TCR beta chains were more clonally expanded and had lower generation probabilities than equally common non-associated chains. In an earlier analysis of several hundred of the donors, most TCR beta V segments were observed in productive rearrangements about 87% or about 30% of the time, broadly matching IMGT annotations. According to a later genetic analysis, donors in an Asian-associated ancestry cluster had fewer N-insertions in productive TCRs than the roughly 670-donor mean. Cytomegalovirus status was reported to be diagnosed by the classifier with high specificity and sensitivity in both the original and validation cohorts. At a false discovery rate of 0.05, a later analysis linked under 20,000 TCR beta sequences to specific HLA alleles. According to the authors, the approach could potentially be generalized to other disease states and immunological phenotypes. Around 16 rarely observed V segments, including chromosome 9 orphons, were excluded from the earlier analysis of approximately 600 of the donors because counts were too low. Immune exposure information for the cohort was limited to CMV serostatus. The sequencing pipeline was judged likely to have produced a cluster of highly shared sequence variants as a technical artifact. Strong co-occurrence of HLA alleles, especially DR and DQ, made assigning TCR associations to individual alleles difficult. Several of the top co-occurrence clusters appeared to be linked to parvovirus B19, influenza, CMV and Epstein-Barr virus, according to a later analysis.

The cohort comprised under 700 healthy bone marrow donors. All cohort members were sampled while nominally healthy, although unrecorded immune exposures were likely present. The donor tested CMV seropositive, placing the donor among the 250 to 300 seropositive members of the cohort. Every donor gave a peripheral blood sample, and the peripheral blood mononuclear cells from that sample were used for TCR beta sequencing. The Qiagen DNeasy Blood Extraction Kit was used to extract genomic DNA from the blood cell samples. Material for sequencing was PBMCs. The chain joins TRBV4-1 to TRBJ1-2, and possibly TRBD1, on 5 matching bases. The source of this sequence is a man aged 35 to 55 in good health and CMV-seropositive. The CDR3 region has the sequence CASSQLGGGGNYGYTF. The DNA reads TGCGCCAGCAGCCAACTCGGCGGCGGGGGTAACTATGGCTACACCTTC.